These 7 T cell receptor beta chains came from one sample sequenced in a study of T cells in Graves' hyperthyroidism and ophthalmopathy. RNA transcripts served as the template for amplifying TCR beta CDR3 regions. The primer set for the first-round RT-PCR of the TCR CDR3 was HTBI. TCRdb itself ran the multiplex PCR reads through MiXCR, one entry per CDR3 protein. The repertoire has 600,000 or so distinct CDR3 sequences, about 17% of them found once; the top ten carry 3.5% to 4%. Sequenced input: blood. These receptors originate from a woman between 25 and 40 years old with Graves' hyperthyroidism.

This clonotype was seen many times. The rearrangement links TRBV20-1 to TRBJ2-1; no firm D call. Trimming removed 3 bases from V and 1 base from J, with 4 bases in between. The germline gives CDR1 DFQATT, CDR2 SNEGSKA (reference sequence). The CDR3 totals 12 residues. For the CDR3, the DNA is TGCAGTGCTAGGCCTTCCTACAATGAGCAGTTCTTC. Its protein product is CSARPSYNEQFF.

Many counts were recorded for this clonotype. The rearrangement links TRBV11-2 to TRBJ2-3; TRBD2 matches at 7 bases. With 3 bases clipped from V and 3 bases from J, the junction kept 3 bases outside the gene matches. Germline CDR1 is SGHAT and CDR2 is FQNNGV. The CDR3 has 14 residues. The CDR3 nucleotides read TGTGCCAGCAGCTTGGCGGGAGTAACAGATACGCAGTATTTT. Amino acids: CASSLAGVTDTQYF.

This clonotype was picked up a small number of times. A much larger clone lies one base from this, so it may be a read error. The chain is built from TRBV6-1 and TRBJ2-7; D is undetermined. CDR1 and CDR2 (germline): MNHNS, SASEGT. The CDR3 is made up of 13 amino acids. DNA of the CDR3: TGTGCCAACAGTGTCGGACCCCCCTACGAGCAGTACTTC. This codes for CANSVGPPYEQYF.

This clonotype was seen many times. V usage is TRBV12-3 or TRBV12-4 and J usage is TRBJ2-1; no firm D call. V was shortened by 1 base and J by 5 bases, with 9 bases between the two germline ends. CDR3 length: 14 amino acids. For the CDR3, the DNA is TGTGCCAGCAGTTTAGTCAGGCCGAACAATGAGCAGTTCTTC. Translation gives CASSLVRPNNEQFF.

Only a few counts were recorded for this clonotype. The V call is TRBV6-1, the J call TRBJ1-3; 9 nucleotides match TRBD1. The J segment lost 7 bases and the V segment lost 7 bases, leaving 11 bases of the junction unmatched. Germline CDR1 is MNHNS and CDR2 is SASEGT. The CDR3 is made up of 15 amino acids. The CDR3 loop reads CASTIISTGGNTIYF. The CDR3, as DNA: TGTGCCAGCACCATTATATCGACAGGGGGGAACACCATATATTTT.

The chain links TRBV5-1 to TRBJ2-7; 8 bases match TRBD2. The CDR3 contains 14 residues. Germline CDR1 SGHRS, CDR2 YFSETQ. The junction had 6 bases not matched to a gene; V was cut back by 3 bases and J by 4 bases. The CDR3 is CASSSFSGDYEQYF. Written as DNA, the CDR3 is TGCGCCAGCAGCTCATTTAGCGGGGATTACGAGCAGTACTTC.

This clonotype has a count of ten or more. The chain employs TRBV7-8 and TRBJ2-7, with 7 positions matching TRBD2. This CDR3 has 15 amino acids. CDR1 SGHVS and CDR2 FQNEAQ come from the germline V gene. V trimming: 2 bases; J trimming: 6 bases; junction bases outside the gene matches: 10. CDR3 region: CASSLSGNLQFEQYF. CDR3 in DNA: TGTGCCAGCAGCTTAAGCGGGAATCTCCAATTCGAGCAGTACTTC. Full variable domain (rest looked up from reference TRBV7-8 and TRBJ2-7): GAGVSQSPRYKVAKRGQDVALRCDPISGHVSLFWYQQALGQGPEFLTYFQNEAQLDKSGLPSDRFFAERPEGSVSTLKIQRTQQEDSAVYLCASSLSGNLQFEQYFGPGTRLTVT.